This T cell receptor (beta chain) was recorded in a study of vaccination effects on CD4 cells after COVID-19. Study-level information: Researchers reported culturing two million PBMC in each well, adding around 9.6 IU/ml IL-2 and about 10 ug/ml peptides. Study-level points and caveats: Substantial clonal contraction characterized both infection- and vaccine-induced clones late after vaccination. The study had few convalescent patients and no early post-infection timepoints.

Turning to this clone: The antigen remains undetermined.

CD4+ T cells were isolated after roughly nine days of culture. It was on days 3 and 7 that half the medium was replaced with IL-2 medium. Only in-frame clones appear in the TCRdb table, and some are missing; sequencing was by immunoSEQ multiplex PCR. The profile covers 20,000 to 25,000 clones, with around 73% appearing a single time and approximately 11% taken by the ten largest. CDR3 length: 15 amino acids. Trimming cost V 4 bases and J 2 bases; bases outside gene matches: 6. The V gene's germline CDR1 is WSHSY and CDR2 SAAADI. This clonotype was sampled from a human donor who received a COVID-19 vaccine. The chain recombines TRBV10-2 with TRBJ2-3; 7 bases fit TRBD2. This specimen was CD4+ T cells from PBMCs cultured without peptide, taken before COVID-19 vaccination. The CDR3 region is CASSVASGLTDTQYF. CDR3 nucleotides: TGCGCCAGCAGTGTGGCTAGCGGCCTCACAGATACGCAGTATTTT.